These T cell receptor beta chains were read from a single sample in a study of blood T cell repertoires in COVID-19. Libraries were prepared by immunoSEQ multiplex PCR; TCRdb keeps only in-frame clonotypes and omits some of them. The data hold hundreds of thousands of clones, with more than 80% observed a single time. Sequencing was performed on peripheral blood. The receptors shown here come from a woman aged 30 to 39 with COVID-19, enrolled during active disease. Each CDR3 is given with its conserved first and last residue. Each record gives: clone size, D gene, V gene, J gene, CDR3 DNA, CDR3 protein. The D gene is left open where the match is weak. Part of the rows lack a size; the others show once, few, many or a class for expanded clones.

NA	NA	TRBV9	TRBJ1-1	TGTGCCAGCAGCGTAGATCCAGGAACCATGAACACTGAAGCTTTCTTT	CASSVDPGTMNTEAFF
NA	NA	TRBV7-9	TRBJ2-5	TGTGCCAGCAGCTTAGCAGGGGGCCAAGAGACCCAGTACTTC	CASSLAGGQETQYF
NA	NA	TRBV4-3	TRBJ1-2	TGCGCCAGCAGCCGAGTCGGCTATGGCTACACCTTC	CASSRVGYGYTF
many	NA	TRBV27	TRBJ2-5	TGTGCCAGCAGCCGGACAGCCCAAGAGACCCAGTACTTC	CASSRTAQETQYF
NA	TRBD2	TRBV5-1	TRBJ2-3	TGCGCCAGCAGCTTTGGACTAGCGACGAACACAGATACGCAGTATTTT	CASSFGLATNTDTQYF
NA	NA	TRBV7-9	TRBJ2-7	TGTGCCAGCAGCTTGGACAAAGATAAGCAGTACTTC	CASSLDKDKQYF
NA	TRBD1	TRBV4-1	TRBJ1-5	TGCGCCAGCAGTCCCGGGACAGGGTATAGCAATCAGCCCCAGCATTTT	CASSPGTGYSNQPQHF
NA	TRBD1	TRBV5-4	TRBJ1-2	TGTGCCAGCAGCTCCCGACAGGGTGGGTATGGCTACACCTTC	CASSSRQGGYGYTF
NA	NA	TRBV7-3	TRBJ2-5	TGTGCCAGCAGCTTAGACTATGAACTAGCCGGGGAGACCCAGTACTTC	CASSLDYELAGETQYF
NA	TRBD1	TRBV5-5	TRBJ2-7	TGTGCCAGCGACGGGACAGGTCTTCCCTACGAGCAGTACTTC	CASDGTGLPYEQYF
NA	TRBD2	TRBV6-6	TRBJ2-1	TGTGCCAGCAGCGTAGCGGGAGCTTACAATGAGCAGTTCTTC	CASSVAGAYNEQFF
NA	NA	TRBV28	TRBJ2-1	TGTGCCAGCAGCGGGAACCTGGGACATTCCTACAATGAGCAGTTCTTC	CASSGNLGHSYNEQFF
once	NA	TRBV19	TRBJ1-5	TGTGCCAGTAGTGGCGACCTAGGTCGCAATCAGCCCCAGCATTTT	CASSGDLGRNQPQHF
NA	TRBD2	TRBV5-1	TRBJ2-3	TGCGCCAGCAGCCTAGCGGGATCCACAGATACGCAGTATTTT	CASSLAGSTDTQYF
NA	TRBD1	TRBV5-8	TRBJ2-5	TGTGCCAGCAGCTTGGTGGGCAGGGGGGAGACCCAGTACTTC	CASSLVGRGETQYF
NA	NA	TRBV19	TRBJ1-2	TGTGCCAGTAGTATCGGGGGAGCTAACTATGGCTACACCTTC	CASSIGGANYGYTF
NA	TRBD1	TRBV19	TRBJ2-1	TGTGCCAGTAGTCCGGGACAGGGCCTCAATGAGCAGTTCTTC	CASSPGQGLNEQFF
NA	TRBD2	TRBV7-8	TRBJ2-2	TGTGCCAGCAGCTTAGACCGGGAGGGAGGGGGACACACCGGGGAGCTGTTTTTT	CASSLDREGGGHTGELFF
NA	TRBD2	TRBV5-4	TRBJ2-1	TGTGCCAGCAGCTTGGGGGAGCGGGGGCACAATGAGCAGTTCTTC	CASSLGERGHNEQFF
NA	NA	TRBV20-1	TRBJ1-1	TGCAGGACGGTGAGGACTGAAGCTTTCTTT	CRTVRTEAFF
NA	TRBD2	TRBV7-9	TRBJ2-2	TGTGCCAGCAGCTTCCCCAACAGCGGGAGAACCGGGGAGCTGTTTTTT	CASSFPNSGRTGELFF
few	NA	TRBV9	TRBJ1-1	TGTGCCAGCAGCCCTACAGGACAGCGTCAAGCTTTCTTT	CASSPTGQRQAFF
NA	TRBD2	TRBV5-1	TRBJ2-3	TGCGCCAGCAGCTTGGGGTTTATTAGCGGGGATTCACCTGTCCATTTT	CASSLGFISGDSPVHF
NA	NA	TRBV12-3/TRBV12-4	TRBJ1-2	TGTGCCAGCAGTCCTACCCCAGGGGATGGCTACACCTTC	CASSPTPGDGYTF
NA	NA	TRBV29-1	TRBJ2-6	TGCAGCGTCGCCACAGATATTCACTCTGGGGCCAACGTCCTGACTTTC	CSVATDIHSGANVLTF
NA	TRBD1	TRBV6-6	TRBJ2-1	TGTGCCAGCAGTTACCCCGGGACAGGGTCCAATGAGCAGTTCTTC	CASSYPGTGSNEQFF
NA	NA	TRBV7-2	TRBJ2-3	TGTGCCAGCAGCTTACCAAGCCGGGATACGCAGTATTTT	CASSLPSRDTQYF
NA	NA	TRBV4-3	TRBJ1-1	TGCGCCAGCAGCCTGACAGGACCCATCGAAGCTTTCTTT	CASSLTGPIEAFF
NA	TRBD1	TRBV24-1	TRBJ1-4	TGTGCCACCAGTGATACCAACAGGGGGCCTAATGAAAAACTGTTTTTT	CATSDTNRGPNEKLFF
NA	NA	TRBV28	TRBJ2-5	TGTGCCAGCAGTTTTCAGGGTGGGAACCAAGAGACCCAGTACTTC	CASSFQGGNQETQYF
NA	NA	TRBV9	TRBJ1-1	TGTGCCAGCAGCGCCGGAGTTACGAACACTGAAGCTTTCTTT	CASSAGVTNTEAFF
once	NA	TRBV13	TRBJ2-3	TGTGCCAGCAGCTTATTCCCCCCCGACAGCAGCACAGATACGCAGTATTTT	CASSLFPPDSSTDTQYF
NA	TRBD2	TRBV2	TRBJ2-1	TGTGCCAGCAGTGAAGTTTGGCTAGCGGGGAACAATGAGCAGTTCTTC	CASSEVWLAGNNEQFF
once	NA	TRBV5-4	TRBJ2-1	TGTGCCAGCAGCCCAGTCGGGGGCAATGAGCAGTTCTTC	CASSPVGGNEQFF
NA	NA	TRBV12-3/TRBV12-4	TRBJ1-6	TGTGCCAGCACCCTTGACAGAGATTCACCCCTCCACTTT	CASTLDRDSPLHF
NA	TRBD2	TRBV25-1	TRBJ2-1	TGTGCCAGCAGTGTTCTAGCGGACTCCTACAATGAGCAGTTCTTC	CASSVLADSYNEQFF
NA	NA	TRBV2	TRBJ2-2	TGTGCCAGCATGGCCAGGGCCACCGGGGAGCTGTTTTTT	CASMARATGELFF
NA	TRBD1	TRBV28	TRBJ1-2	TGTGCCAGCAGCCTCGGGACAGTCTATGGCTACACCTTC	CASSLGTVYGYTF
once	NA	TRBV2	TRBJ1-1	TGTGCCAGCATGCAGGGGTACACTGAAGCTTTCTTT	CASMQGYTEAFF
NA	NA	TRBV6-5	TRBJ2-1	TGTGCCAGCAGATATACGGGGGGCCGTGATAATGAGCAGTTCTTC	CASRYTGGRDNEQFF
few	TRBD1	TRBV4-3	TRBJ2-3	TGCGCCAGCAGCCAAGTACAGGGGACAGATACGCAGTATTTT	CASSQVQGTDTQYF
NA	NA	TRBV28	TRBJ1-5	TGTGCCAGCAGTTTATCGAGGCCGGCTGTCGGTCAGCCCCAGCATTTT	CASSLSRPAVGQPQHF
NA	TRBD1	TRBV2	TRBJ1-1	TGTGCCAGCAGCCCCCAGGGGGGAACGAGGACTGAAGCTTTCTTT	CASSPQGGTRTEAFF
NA	NA	TRBV9	TRBJ2-5	TGTGCCAGCAGCGTAGCGGAAGGACTCCAAGAGACCCAGTACTTC	CASSVAEGLQETQYF
NA	NA	TRBV6-5	TRBJ2-7	TGTGCCAGCAGTTACGTCGTGCAAGCCAACGAGCAGTACTTC	CASSYVVQANEQYF
NA	NA	TRBV9	TRBJ1-2	TGTGCCAGCAGCGTAGGCCAGGGGTCTAACTATGGCTACACCTTC	CASSVGQGSNYGYTF
NA	TRBD2	TRBV23-1	TRBJ2-7	TGCGCCAGCAGTCAATCCATCGGGACTAGATTCGGCGGGCAGTACTTC	CASSQSIGTRFGGQYF
NA	NA	TRBV6-4	TRBJ1-2	TGTGCCAGCACCTCAGGGCGAGGAGGCTACACCTTC	CASTSGRGGYTF
NA	TRBD1	TRBV19	TRBJ1-3	TGTGCCAGTAGTATTCGGACAGGGGCCTCTGGAAACACCATATATTTT	CASSIRTGASGNTIYF
few	NA	TRBV7-2	TRBJ2-7	TGTGCCAGCAGCTCCCCCTCCGGCGAGCAGTACTTC	CASSSPSGEQYF
NA	TRBD1	TRBV5-1	TRBJ2-1	TGCGCCAGCAGCTTGGACAGGGGGAGTTACAATGAGCAGTTCTTC	CASSLDRGSYNEQFF
NA	TRBD2	TRBV4-2	TRBJ2-7	TGTGCCAGCAGCCAAGATACTAGCGGGGCTACCTACGAGCAGTACTTC	CASSQDTSGATYEQYF
NA	TRBD2	TRBV29-1	TRBJ2-1	TGCAGCGCTGAGGGACTAGCGGTTTACAATGAGCAGTTCTTC	CSAEGLAVYNEQFF
NA	NA	TRBV9	TRBJ1-2	TGTGCCAGCAGCGTAGGTTTTGTGGACTCGGGCTACACCTTC	CASSVGFVDSGYTF
NA	TRBD1	TRBV27	TRBJ2-1	TGTGCCAGCAGGCAGACAGGGGGCAGATACAATGAGCAGTTCTTC	CASRQTGGRYNEQFF